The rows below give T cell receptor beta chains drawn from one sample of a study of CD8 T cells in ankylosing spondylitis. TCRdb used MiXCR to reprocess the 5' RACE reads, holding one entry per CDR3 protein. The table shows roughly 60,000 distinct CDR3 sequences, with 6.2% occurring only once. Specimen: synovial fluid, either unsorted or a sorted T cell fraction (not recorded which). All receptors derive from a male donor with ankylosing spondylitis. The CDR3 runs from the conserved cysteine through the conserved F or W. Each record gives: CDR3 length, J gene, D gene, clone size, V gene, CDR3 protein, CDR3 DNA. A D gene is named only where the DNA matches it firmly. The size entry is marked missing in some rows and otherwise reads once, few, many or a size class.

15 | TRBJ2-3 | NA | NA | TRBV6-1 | CASSEGGFWTDTQYF | TGTGCCAGCAGTGAGGGGGGATTTTGGACAGATACGCAGTATTTT
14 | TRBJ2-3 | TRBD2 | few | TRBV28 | CASKTGGITDTQYF | TGTGCCAGCAAAACGGGAGGAATAACAGATACGCAGTATTTT
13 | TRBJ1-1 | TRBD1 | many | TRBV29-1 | CSARDRVATEAFF | TGCAGTGCTAGGGACAGGGTTGCCACTGAAGCTTTCTTT
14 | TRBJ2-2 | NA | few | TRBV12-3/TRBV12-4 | CAFPLGQNTGELFF | TGTGCCTTTCCTTTGGGACAGAACACCGGGGAGCTGTTTTTT
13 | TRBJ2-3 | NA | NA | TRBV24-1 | CATSQDWEDTQYF | TGTGCCACCAGCCAGGACTGGGAAGATACGCAGTATTTT
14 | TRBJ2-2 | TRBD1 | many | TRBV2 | CASREGQGTGELFF | TGTGCCAGCAGGGAGGGACAGGGAACCGGGGAGCTGTTTTTT
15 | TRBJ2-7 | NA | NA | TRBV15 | CATSGQLGTVYEQYF | TGTGCCACCAGCGGACAGCTCGGGACGGTCTACGAGCAGTACTTC
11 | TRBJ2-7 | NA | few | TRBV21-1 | CASSKRDEQYF | TGTGCCAGCAGCAAGAGAGATGAGCAGTACTTC
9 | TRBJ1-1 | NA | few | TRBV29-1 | CSVSRVAFF | TGCAGCGTATCCAGGGTAGCTTTCTTT
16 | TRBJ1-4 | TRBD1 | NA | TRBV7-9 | CASSSRQGVTNEKLFF | TGTGCCAGCAGCTCACGACAGGGGGTAACTAATGAAAAACTGTTTTTT
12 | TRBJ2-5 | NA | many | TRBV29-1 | CSVEYYQETQYF | TGCAGCGTTGAATATTATCAAGAGACCCAGTACTTC
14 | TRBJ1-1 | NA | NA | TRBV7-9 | CASSKQGRNTEAFF | TGTGCCAGCAGTAAACAGGGCCGGAACACTGAAGCTTTCTTT
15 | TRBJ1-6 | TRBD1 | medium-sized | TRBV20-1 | CSASPFGQGESPLHF | TGCAGTGCTAGTCCCTTCGGACAGGGAGAATCACCCCTCCACTTT
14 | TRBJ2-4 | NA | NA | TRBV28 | CASRMSDSKNIQYF | TGTGCCAGCAGAATGAGCGACAGCAAAAACATTCAGTACTTC
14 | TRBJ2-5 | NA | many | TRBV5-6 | CASSSERGVETQYF | TGTGCCAGCAGCTCTGAACGCGGGGTAGAGACCCAGTACTTC
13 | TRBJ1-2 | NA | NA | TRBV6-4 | CASSDELGSRYTF | TGTGCCAGCAGTGACGAATTGGGGTCGCGCTACACCTTC
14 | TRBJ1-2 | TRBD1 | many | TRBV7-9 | CASSLWEGARGYTF | TGTGCCAGCAGCTTATGGGAGGGGGCAAGAGGCTACACCTTC
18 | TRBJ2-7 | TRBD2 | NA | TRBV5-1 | CASSLRAGLARSSYEQYF | TGCGCCAGCAGCTTGAGAGCCGGACTAGCGAGGAGCTCCTACGAGCAGTACTTC
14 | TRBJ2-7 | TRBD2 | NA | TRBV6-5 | CASSFRGGVYEQYF | TGTGCCAGCAGTTTCCGGGGGGGCGTCTACGAGCAGTACTTC
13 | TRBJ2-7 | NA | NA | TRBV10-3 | CAISEVQGYEQYF | TGTGCCATCAGTGAGGTACAGGGCTACGAGCAGTACTTC
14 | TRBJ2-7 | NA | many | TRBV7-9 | CASSSLGGNYEQYF | TGTGCCAGCAGCTCCCTTGGGGGCAACTACGAGCAGTACTTC
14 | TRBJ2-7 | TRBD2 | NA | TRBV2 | CASSYLAGAYEQYF | TGTGCCAGCAGCTATCTAGCGGGAGCTTACGAGCAGTACTTC
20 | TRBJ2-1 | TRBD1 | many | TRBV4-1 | CASSQDQGTGIKTTHNEQFF | TGCGCCAGCAGCCAAGATCAGGGGACAGGAATAAAGACTACCCACAATGAGCAGTTCTTC
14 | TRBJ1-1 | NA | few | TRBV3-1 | CASSQAGPDTEAFF | TGTGCCAGCAGCCAAGCAGGACCGGACACTGAAGCTTTCTTT